This T cell receptor beta chain stems from a study of CD8 T cells in ankylosing spondylitis. General study findings and limits: The study identified a TCR beta motif of under 10 highly homologous variants that appeared characteristic of ankylosing spondylitis blood.

Only a few counts were recorded for this clonotype. Its antigen is unknown. Germline values: CDR1 KGHSH, CDR2 LQKENI. The V gene lost 1 base and the J gene lost 1 base, with 10 bases spanning the gap. The CDR3 runs 15 residues. One entry per CDR3 protein results from TCRdb running MiXCR on the 5' RACE reads. The table includes 800,000 to 900,000 distinct CDR3 sequences, about 10% detected once. The specimen was blood, either unsorted or a sorted T cell fraction (not recorded which). This TCR came from a male donor with ankylosing spondylitis. The genes are TRBV18 and TRBJ2-5; a possible D gene is TRBD1 (6 bases). CDR3 bases: TGTGCCAGCTCACCACGGTTGACAGGCCAAGAGACCCAGTACTTC. Encoded protein: CASSPRLTGQETQYF.